The 8 T cell receptor beta chains in this list originate from one sample, sequenced in a study of blood T cells in healthy people across ages. Alongside a J-beta primer mix, a sample-barcoded 5' primer served in a second PCR lasting 7 to 11 cycles. MiXCR, applied by TCRdb to the 5' RACE reads, yields one record per CDR3 protein. The repertoire holds under 1,100,000 distinct CDR3 sequences, with under 30% as singletons. This same sample was also part of a study on T cells of mothers and their children.

The sequencing sample was made of blood. These receptors were obtained from a girl aged 2 to 10 in good health.

The chain couples TRBV5-1 to TRBJ2-3; D perhaps matches TRBD2 (6 bases). Trimming removed 7 bases at V and 4 bases at J, with 13 bases between. Germline V gives CDR1 SGHRS, CDR2 YFSETQ. The CDR3 is 13 amino acids. CDR3 region: CASAGMRADTQYF. The CDR3 DNA is TGCGCCAGCGCGGGGATGCGTGCAGATACGCAGTATTTT.

This clonotype was observed a handful of times. This chain uses TRBV29-1 with TRBJ2-7; 7 bases fit TRBD1. The CDR3 spans 13 residues. From germline, CDR1 is SQVTM and CDR2 ANQGSEA. Trimming removed 6 bases from V and 1 base from J; junction bases left unmatched: 6. The CDR3 reads CSVAGQVSYEQYF. The CDR3 region has the DNA TGCAGCGTAGCTGGACAGGTATCCTACGAGCAGTACTTC.

A note on this clonotype: The junction does not match germline at one end; this may be a read error. The rearrangement joins TRBV9 to TRBJ2-6; D remains ambiguous. Germline CDR1 SGDLS, CDR2 YYNGEE. The length of the CDR3 is 16 residues. The DNA for the CDR3 is TGTGCCAGCAGCACTACGCCGAACTCTGGGACCAACGTCCTGACTTTC. Amino acid sequence: CASSTTPNSGTNVLTF.

A few counts support this clonotype. The genes are TRBV20-1 and TRBJ1-2; 9 bases fit TRBD1. The length of the CDR3 is 17 residues. Germline-derived CDR1 and CDR2 are DFQATT and SNEGSKA (reference sequence). The V gene end was trimmed by 3 bases and the J gene end by 2 bases; junction bases not matched to a gene: 13. In DNA, the CDR3 is TGCAGTGCTAGTGGTCGGGACAGGGTGATGGGGAACTATGGCTACACCTTC. Translation: CSASGRDRVMGNYGYTF.

There are a few counts of this clonotype. V usage is TRBV20-1 and J usage is TRBJ2-5; D call uncertain. The CDR3 covers 13 residues. V was clipped by 1 base and J by 1 base, with 7 bases between them. Per germline, CDR1 DFQATT and CDR2 SNEGSKA (reference sequence). CDR3 DNA: TGCAGTGCTAGAGTTGCGCCCCAAGAGACCCAGTACTTC. Translated, it gives CSARVAPQETQYF.

This clonotype has just a few counts. This sequence joins TRBV10-3 and TRBJ2-7; TRBD2 agrees at 9 bases. The CDR3 covers 15 residues. Germline lookup yields CDR1 ENHRY and CDR2 SYGVKD. V was pared by 4 bases and J by 6 bases, with 10 bases of the junction left unmatched. As DNA, the CDR3 is TGTGCCATCAGTGGGGGTAGGGGACTAGCTCTCGAGCAGTACTTC. Protein product: CAISGGRGLALEQYF.

Comment on this clonotype: Relative to the germline gene, one junction end is altered; a read error may explain this. The chain couples TRBV2 to TRBJ2-5, with D perhaps matching TRBD1 or TRBD2 (6 bases each). The CDR3 loop spans 12 amino acids. Germline CDR1 and CDR2: SNHLY and FYNNEI. CDR3 region: CASSESGAVTFF. CDR3 coding DNA: TGTGCCAGCAGTGAATCGGGGGCCGTTACGTTCTTC.

This clonotype appeared a few times. The CDR3: CASSPRQGANRDTQYF. CDR3 DNA: TGTGCCAGCAGCCCCCGACAGGGAGCCAACAGAGATACGCAGTATTTT. This chain uses TRBV7-9 with TRBJ2-3; 7 positions agree with TRBD1. CDR1 is SEHNR and CDR2 is FQNEAQ in the germline V gene (reference sequence). CDR3 length equals 16 residues. The V segment lost 5 bases and the J segment 5 bases; nucleotides outside the gene matches: 13.